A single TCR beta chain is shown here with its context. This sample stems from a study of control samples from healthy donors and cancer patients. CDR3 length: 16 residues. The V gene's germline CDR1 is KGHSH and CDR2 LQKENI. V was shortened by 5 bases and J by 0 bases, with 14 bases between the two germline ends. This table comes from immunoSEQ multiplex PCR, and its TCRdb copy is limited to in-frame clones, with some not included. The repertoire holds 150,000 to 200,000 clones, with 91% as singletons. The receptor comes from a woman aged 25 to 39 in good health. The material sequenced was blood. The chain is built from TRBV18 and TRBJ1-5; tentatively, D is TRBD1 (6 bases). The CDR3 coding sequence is TGTGCCAGCTCAGCAAGACAGGCCATTAGCAATCAGCCCCAGCATTTT. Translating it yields CASSARQAISNQPQHF.